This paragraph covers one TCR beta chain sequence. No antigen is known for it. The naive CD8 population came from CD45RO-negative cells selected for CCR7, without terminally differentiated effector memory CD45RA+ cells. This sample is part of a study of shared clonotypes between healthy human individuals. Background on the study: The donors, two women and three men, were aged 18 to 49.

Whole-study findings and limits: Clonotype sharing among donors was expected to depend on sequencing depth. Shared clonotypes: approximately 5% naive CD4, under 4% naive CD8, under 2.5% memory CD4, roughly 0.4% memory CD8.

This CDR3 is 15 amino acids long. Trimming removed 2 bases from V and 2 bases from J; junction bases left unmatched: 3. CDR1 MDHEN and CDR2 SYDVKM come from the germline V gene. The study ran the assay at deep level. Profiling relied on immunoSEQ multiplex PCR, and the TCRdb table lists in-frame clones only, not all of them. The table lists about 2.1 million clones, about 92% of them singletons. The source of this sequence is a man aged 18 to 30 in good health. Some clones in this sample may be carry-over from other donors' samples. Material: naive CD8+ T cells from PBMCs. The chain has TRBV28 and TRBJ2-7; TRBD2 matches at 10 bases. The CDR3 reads CASSLLTSGTYEQYF. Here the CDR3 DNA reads TGTGCCAGCAGTTTACTCACTAGCGGGACCTACGAGCAGTACTTC. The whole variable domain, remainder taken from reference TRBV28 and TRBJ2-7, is DVKVTQSSRYLVKRTGEKVFLECVQDMDHENMFWYRQDPGLGLRLIYFSYDVKMKEKGDIPEGYSVSREKKERFSLILESASTNQTSMYLCASSLLTSGTYEQYFGPGTRLTVT.